This T cell receptor beta chain is from a study of blood T cell repertoires in COVID-19. In the study overall: In each case, the material was cDNA or gDNA derived from T cells, B-cell-depleted T cells, or PBMCs.

Authors' data handling: From reference gene primer amplification, estimates of nucleated cell counts were derived. Using immunoSEQ multiplex PCR, the repertoire was profiled, and TCRdb retains in-frame clones only, with some absent. That table supplies the V and J calls and clone size; D and trimming were determined from the DNA. The data show some 170,000 clones, around 80% seen once. Germline CDR1 is SGHVS and CDR2 is FNYEAQ. The junction had 7 bases not matched to a gene; V was cut back by 1 base and J by 9 bases. The CDR3 length is 15 residues. Clinical history as reported by participants underpinned cohort assignment.

Specimen: PBMCs or T cells enriched from blood (not recorded which). The V gene is TRBV7-6, the J gene TRBJ2-1; 9 bases line up with TRBD2. This TCR derives from a man between 50 and 59 years old who had recovered from COVID-19. CDR3 coding DNA: TGTGCCAGCAGCTTAGATCTAGCGGGGTGGAGTGAGCAGTTCTTC. Protein: CASSLDLAGWSEQFF. Full variable domain (outside the CDR3, taken from reference TRBV7-6 and TRBJ2-1): GAGVSQSPRYKVTKRGQDVALRCDPISGHVSLYWYRQALGQGPEFLTYFNYEAQQDKSGLPNDRFSAERPEGSISTLTIQRTEQRDSAMYRCASSLDLAGWSEQFFGPGTRLTVL.